Listed below are T cell receptor beta chains from one sample, sequenced in a study of human T cells and chemical hapten exposure. TCRdb re-called the RACE reads through MiXCR, storing one row per CDR3 protein. The data contain under 450,000 distinct CDR3 sequences, just under 6.5% of them singletons. Specimen: whole blood, collected in connection with sensitization to the hapten diphenylcyclopropenone (DPC). These receptors all stem from a woman between 18 and 29 years old with alopecia areata. Some clones in this sample may be carry-over from other donors' samples. Each CDR3 is given with its conserved first and last residue. D genes are given only for firm matches. Clone size, where shown, is once, few, many, or a class for clones that have expanded.

length	V	J	D	size	DNA	CDR3
15	TRBV6-2/TRBV6-3	TRBJ2-1	TRBD1	NA	TGTGCCAGCAGAGGGGACAGTACTGTCTACAATGAGCAGTTCTTC	CASRGDSTVYNEQFF
13	TRBV6-1	TRBJ2-7	NA	NA	TGTGCCAGCTCGGAATCCCCCTCCTACGAGCAGTACTTC	CASSESPSYEQYF
13	TRBV6-5	TRBJ1-2	NA	NA	TGTGCCAGCAGTTACGAGGAGAACTATGGCTACACCTTC	CASSYEENYGYTF
13	TRBV12-3/TRBV12-4	TRBJ2-3	TRBD1	NA	TGTGCCAGCAGGAACACAGGGGGAGATACGCAGTATTTT	CASRNTGGDTQYF
14	TRBV28	TRBJ1-1	TRBD1	few	TGTGCCAGCAGTGTCACAGGGGGAGAGGCTGAAGCTTTCTTT	CASSVTGGEAEAFF
13	TRBV24-1	TRBJ1-1	NA	many	TGTGCCACCAGTACGAGAGGGGACACTGAAGCTTTCTTT	CATSTRGDTEAFF
18	TRBV5-6	TRBJ2-1	TRBD2	few	TGTGCCAGCAGCGGTCGATGGGGTAGCGGGTCTACCTACAATGAGCAGTTCTTC	CASSGRWGSGSTYNEQFF
15	TRBV10-3	TRBJ2-1	NA	few	TGTGCCATCAGGAACAGGGACTTGAAAGAGAATGAGCAGTTCTTC	CAIRNRDLKENEQFF
13	TRBV7-3	TRBJ2-5	NA	many	TGTGCCAGCAGCTCAACACGTCATGAGACCCAGTACTTC	CASSSTRHETQYF
15	TRBV10-3	TRBJ2-7	TRBD2	many	TGTGCCATCAGTAAACTAGCGGGGGACTCCTACGAGCAGTACTTC	CAISKLAGDSYEQYF
13	TRBV12-3/TRBV12-4	TRBJ1-3	NA	many	TGTGCCACCACCGGCCTTTCGAAAAACACCATATATTTT	CATTGLSKNTIYF
13	TRBV28	TRBJ2-7	NA	NA	TGTGCCAGCAGTGACCTGGGGGGCTACGAGCAGTACTTC	CASSDLGGYEQYF
16	TRBV4-2	TRBJ2-5	NA	NA	TGTGCCAGCAGCCGGGGGCCGGTGGACACCGTGGAGACCCAGTACTTC	CASSRGPVDTVETQYF
14	TRBV7-2	TRBJ1-4	NA	NA	TGTGCCAGCAGCCGGAATTGGGCTAATGAAAAACTGTTTTTT	CASSRNWANEKLFF
15	TRBV4-3	TRBJ2-7	NA	many	TGCGCCAGCAGCCTGTCCCGGGGCGGGCCTAACGAGCAGTACTTC	CASSLSRGGPNEQYF
15	TRBV3-1	TRBJ1-1	TRBD1	NA	TGTGCCAGCAGCCAATGGGACAGCCTAAACACTGAAGCTTTCTTT	CASSQWDSLNTEAFF
13	TRBV16	TRBJ1-1	NA	few	TGTGCCAGCAGCCAAGATGAAGGCACTGAAGCTTTCTTT	CASSQDEGTEAFF
14	TRBV9	TRBJ1-1	NA	NA	TGTGCCAGCAGCCCCAACGACAGAAACACTGAAGCTTTCTTT	CASSPNDRNTEAFF
15	TRBV5-6	TRBJ1-1	NA	NA	TGTGCCAGCAGCTTGGGTTCGGGCACGAACACTGAAGCTTTCTTT	CASSLGSGTNTEAFF
15	TRBV28	TRBJ1-1	TRBD1	NA	TGTGCCAGCAGTTTCCCAACCCAGGGGGCGCGGGTTGCTTTCTTT	CASSFPTQGARVAFF
15	TRBV5-1	TRBJ1-3	TRBD1	many	TGCGCCAGCAGCTCGGGACAGGGATTAGGAAACACCATATATTTT	CASSSGQGLGNTIYF
13	TRBV6-2/TRBV6-3	TRBJ1-5	NA	few	TGTGCCAGCAGAAGGACAGCCGGCGAGCCCCAGCATTTT	CASRRTAGEPQHF
14	TRBV13	TRBJ1-1	TRBD1	few	TGTGCCAGCAGCACGGGACAGATGAACACTGAAGCTTTCTTT	CASSTGQMNTEAFF
12	TRBV7-3	TRBJ2-1	NA	few	TGTGCCAGCAGCCTAAACTGGGGTGAGCAGTTCTTC	CASSLNWGEQFF
16	TRBV20-1	TRBJ2-3	TRBD2	few	TGCAGTGCTTCCTGGACTAGCGGGGGGGCCGGAGATACGCAGTATTTT	CSASWTSGGAGDTQYF
14	TRBV21-1	TRBJ2-5	NA	NA	TGTGCCAGCCGAACAGGGACTCAGCAAGAGACCCAGTACTTC	CASRTGTQQETQYF
15	TRBV7-9	TRBJ1-4	NA	few	TGTGCCAGCAGTTCGATGGCCCTCTCAAATGAAAAACTGTTTTTT	CASSSMALSNEKLFF
12	TRBV29-1	TRBJ1-1	NA	many	TGCAGCGTTGAGTATCTGTACACTGAAGCTTTCTTT	CSVEYLYTEAFF
12	TRBV29-1	TRBJ1-5	TRBD1	many	TGCAGCGTTTATCCAGGGGGACAGCCCCAGCATTTT	CSVYPGGQPQHF
14	TRBV11-2	TRBJ2-3	NA	many	TGTGCCAGCAGCTTAATGCATAACACAGATACGCAGTATTTT	CASSLMHNTDTQYF
12	TRBV6-2/TRBV6-3	TRBJ1-6	NA	few	TGTGCCAGCAGGGACGACAGTTCACCCCTCCACTTT	CASRDDSSPLHF
12	TRBV25-1	TRBJ1-2	NA	many	TGTGCCAGCAGTGCTGGCGCCTATGGCTACACCTTC	CASSAGAYGYTF
14	TRBV4-1	TRBJ1-1	TRBD1	NA	TGCGCCAGCAGCCAAGCCAGGGGGGTACGTGAAGCTTTCTTT	CASSQARGVREAFF
15	TRBV12-3/TRBV12-4	TRBJ1-4	NA	NA	TGTGCCAGCAGTCAAAATGGGGGTCGCGGTGAAAAACTGTTTTTT	CASSQNGGRGEKLFF
14	TRBV27	TRBJ2-1	NA	NA	TGTGCCAGCACTCGCCGGGGCCCAGGCAATGAGCAGTTCTTC	CASTRRGPGNEQFF
14	TRBV6-6	TRBJ1-2	NA	many	TGTGCCAGCAGTTACCTGGGGGCGGCCTATGGCTACACCTTC	CASSYLGAAYGYTF
14	TRBV11-2	TRBJ2-3	TRBD2	many	TGTGCCAGCAGCCCCCGGGTAGCGGGGGATACGCAGTATTTT	CASSPRVAGDTQYF
14	TRBV7-6	TRBJ1-2	NA	many	TGTGCCAGCAGCCCAGGGAATTACGGCTATGGCTACACCTTC	CASSPGNYGYGYTF
15	TRBV7-2	TRBJ1-2	TRBD1	many	TGTGCCAGCAGTTCGTCCGGGACAGAGAACTATGGCTACACCTTC	CASSSSGTENYGYTF
16	TRBV6-1	TRBJ2-3	TRBD2	few	TGTGCCAGCAGTTTGATGGGACTAGCGGGGACAGATACGCAGTATTTT	CASSLMGLAGTDTQYF
17	TRBV2	TRBJ2-1	NA	NA	TGTGCCAGCAGGATAGGGACTCCCAAATCCTCCTACAATGAGCAGTTCTTC	CASRIGTPKSSYNEQFF
15	TRBV27	TRBJ2-2	NA	few	TGTGCCAGCAGTTTCGACAGCTCGAACACCGGGGAGCTGTTTTTT	CASSFDSSNTGELFF
15	TRBV28	TRBJ2-1	TRBD2	few	TGTGCCAGCCCCGCAAGCGGGGGGGCCGACAATGAGCAGTTCTTC	CASPASGGADNEQFF